The 28 T cell receptor beta chains below all came from one sample that was sequenced in a study of control samples from healthy donors and cancer patients. Assay used: immunoSEQ multiplex PCR; TCRdb lists only in-frame clones, some missing. The sample includes approximately 170,000 clones, 90% to 95% of them seen just once. The sample was blood. All receptors derive from a woman younger than 45 in good health.

This chain uses TRBV5-1 with TRBJ2-5, with D perhaps being TRBD1 or TRBD2 (6 bases each). Between the trimmed V and J ends, which lost 4 bases and 4 bases, there was a span of 17 bases. Germline assignment: CDR1 SGHRS and CDR2 YFSETQ. This CDR3 spans 15 amino acids. The CDR3 here is CASSGGPGAAETQYF. The CDR3 DNA sequence: TGCGCCAGCAGCGGGGGGCCCGGGGCGGCAGAGACCCAGTACTTC.

The genes are TRBV18 and TRBJ2-3, with 12 bases that match TRBD2. CDR1 KGHSH and CDR2 LQKENI come from the germline V gene. The CDR3 has 15 amino acids. Germline trimming cut 3 bases from V and 10 bases from J; bases unmatched to any gene: 8. The chain's CDR3 is CASSPRLAGVSAQYF. CDR3 DNA sequence: TGTGCCAGCTCACCTAGACTAGCGGGGGTGTCGGCGCAGTATTTT. The whole variable domain, filled in from reference TRBV18 and TRBJ2-3, reads NAGVMQNPRHLVRRRGQEARLRCSPMKGHSHVYWYRQLPEEGLKFMVYLQKENIIDESGMPKERFSAEFPKEGPSILRIQQVVRGDSAAYFCASSPRLAGVSAQYFGPGTRLTVL.

V usage is TRBV7-3 and J usage is TRBJ2-3; the D gene is possibly TRBD2 (5 bases). Germline assignment: CDR1 SGHTA and CDR2 FQGTGA. The CDR3 length is 14 residues. Trimming removed 3 bases from V and 2 bases from J, with 9 bases in between. The DNA for the CDR3 is TGTGCCAGCAGCTTGAGCCGGGACACAGATACGCAGTATTTT. It codes for CASSLSRDTDTQYF.

This chain links TRBV3-1 (or the pseudogene TRBV3-2) with TRBJ1-1; a weak D match, TRBD1 (5 bases). Looked up from germline, CDR1 is LGHDT and CDR2 is YNNKEL (reference sequence). The CDR3 is 11 amino acids. V lost 1 base to trimming and J lost 8 bases, with 5 bases between them. The CDR3 loop is CASSQGQEAFF. CDR3 coding DNA: TGTGCCAGCAGCCAAGGACAGGAAGCTTTCTTT.

V gene TRBV25-1 combines with J gene TRBJ2-5, with D possibly being TRBD2 (5 bases). V was clipped by 10 bases and J by 0 bases, with 15 bases between them. The germline V gene encodes CDR1 MGHDK and CDR2 SYGVNS. This CDR3 is 14 amino acids long. CDR3 loop: CATEDSEYQETQYF. The CDR3 nucleotides read TGTGCCACCGAGGATAGCGAATACCAAGAGACCCAGTACTTC.

The CDR3 reads CASSQDGGSYNSPLHF. The CDR3 nucleotides are TGTGCCAGCAGCCAAGATGGGGGGTCCTATAATTCACCCCTCCACTTT. V gene TRBV4-2 combines with J gene TRBJ1-6, with D perhaps TRBD1 (5 bases). CDR1 is LGHNA, CDR2 YNFKEQ, per germline. Trimming removed 0 bases at V and 1 base at J, with 7 bases between. The CDR3 totals 16 residues.

This rearrangement joins TRBV4-1 to TRBJ2-2; D possibly corresponds to TRBD2 (6 bases). The V gene's germline CDR1 is MGHRA and CDR2 YSYEKL. The CDR3 totals 16 residues. The V end lost 0 bases, the J end lost 7 bases, and 15 bases lay between the germline ends. DNA for the CDR3: TGCGCCAGCAGCCAAGATGGGTGGGGGGATTTCGGGGAGCTGTTTTTT. The encoded protein is CASSQDGWGDFGELFF.

The chain is built from TRBV7-6 and TRBJ1-1, with 8 bases fitting TRBD1. The J segment lost 4 bases and the V segment lost 0 bases, leaving 4 bases of the junction unmatched. The CDR3 sequence is 15 residues long. Germline-derived CDR1 and CDR2 are SGHVS and FNYEAQ. The DNA of the CDR3 is TGTGCCAGCAGCTTAGCGAAAACAGGGGGCACTGAAGCTTTCTTT. Protein: CASSLAKTGGTEAFF.

This clone was observed once. The V and J genes are TRBV18 and TRBJ1-3; D may be TRBD1 (5 bases). The germline V and J ends were trimmed by 1 base and 0 bases, with 16 bases remaining between them. CDR3 size: 18 residues. Germline CDR1 and CDR2: KGHSH and LQKENI. The CDR3 region is CASSPRSSTASSGNTIYF. In nucleotides, the CDR3 is TGTGCCAGCTCACCACGTTCATCGACAGCCAGCTCTGGAAACACCATATATTTT.

The CDR3 sequence: CAGNTGGWTEAFF. The CDR3 region has the DNA TGTGCCGGGAATACAGGGGGCTGGACTGAAGCTTTCTTT. The chain carries TRBV2 and TRBJ1-1; 9 bases are a match to TRBD1. The CDR3 contains 13 residues. Germline CDR1 SNHLY, CDR2 FYNNEI. The J segment lost 5 bases and the V segment lost 11 bases, leaving 9 bases of the junction unmatched.

V gene TRBV3-1 (or the pseudogene TRBV3-2) combines with J gene TRBJ2-7; 11 nucleotides agree with TRBD2. The J segment lost 3 bases and the V segment lost 4 bases, leaving 8 bases of the junction unmatched. The CDR3 is made up of 16 amino acids. Germline V gene lookup returns CDR1 LGHDT and CDR2 YNNKEL (reference sequence). CDR3 sequence (DNA): TGTGCCAGCAGCCTCAGACTAGCGGGAAACCTCTACGAGCAGTACTTC. Protein: CASSLRLAGNLYEQYF.

A remark on this clone: Other DNA sequences from this sample encode an identical CDR3 as well. The rearrangement links TRBV18 to TRBJ1-6; 11 bases align to TRBD1. The V gene's germline CDR1 is KGHSH and CDR2 LQKENI. The V segment lost 4 bases and the J segment 7 bases; nucleotides outside the gene matches: 3. CDR3 size: 15 residues. CDR3 coding DNA: TGTGCCAGCTCACGCGGGACAGGGGGGAATTCACCCCTCCACTTT. Residues: CASSRGTGGNSPLHF.

On this clone: The identical CDR3 is also encoded by other nucleotide sequences in the sample. The rearrangement uses TRBV12-3 or TRBV12-4 and TRBJ1-5, with 8 positions matching TRBD1. Trimming cost V 6 bases and J 5 bases; bases outside gene matches: 3. This CDR3 is built from 13 residues. CDR3 loop: CASRGQGDQPQHF. The CDR3 nucleotides are TGTGCCAGCAGAGGACAGGGCGATCAGCCCCAGCATTTT.

Comment on this clone: The same CDR3 arises from other DNA sequences in this sample as well. The genes are TRBV7-2 and TRBJ2-5; unclear D gene. CDR3 length: 11 residues. V lost 5 bases and J 4 bases, leaving 5 bases between the germline ends. Per the germline V gene, CDR1 is SGHTA and CDR2 is FQGNSA. CDR3 nucleotide sequence: TGTGCCAGCAGCCCGCGAGAGACCCAGTACTTC. This codes for CASSPRETQYF.

V is TRBV11-2 and J is TRBJ2-1, with TRBD2 matching 10 bases. CDR1 is SGHAT, CDR2 FQNNGV, per germline. Germline trimming cut 6 bases from V and 4 bases from J; bases unmatched to any gene: 12. The CDR3 extends over 17 amino acids. The CDR3, as DNA: TGTGCCAGCAGTAGTAGGGGTAGCGGGGGGCTATACAATGAGCAGTTCTTC. This gives the protein CASSSRGSGGLYNEQFF.

The chain carries TRBV5-1 and TRBJ1-2; 8 bases map to TRBD1. V gave up 2 bases and J gave up 4 bases; unmatched junction bases: 4. This CDR3 contains 14 residues. CDR1 and CDR2 (germline): SGHRS, YFSETQ. The CDR3 DNA is TGCGCCAGCAGCTTCGGGACAGGCGCCTATGGCTACACCTTC. Translated: CASSFGTGAYGYTF.

The chain employs TRBV3-1 (or the pseudogene TRBV3-2) and TRBJ2-7, with D perhaps matching TRBD2 (5 bases). V lost 6 bases, J lost 5 bases, and 11 bases lay in between. Germline CDR1 LGHDT, CDR2 YNNKEL (reference sequence). The length of the CDR3 is 12 residues. The CDR3, as DNA: TGTGCCAGCAGGAAAGACTACCACGAGCAGTACTTC. Its translation: CASRKDYHEQYF.

The chain has TRBV7-9 and TRBJ2-7, with 11 bases that match TRBD1. In germline, CDR1 is SEHNR, CDR2 FQNEAQ (reference sequence). Trimming cost V 10 bases and J 2 bases; bases outside gene matches: 1. The length of the CDR3 is 12 residues. The CDR3 nucleotides read TGTGCCACGGACAGGGGGCCCTACGAGCAGTACTTC. This encodes CATDRGPYEQYF. Filled out from reference TRBV7-9 and TRBJ2-7, the complete variable domain reads DTGVSQNPRHKITKRGQNVTFRCDPISEHNRLYWYRQTLGQGPEFLTYFQNEAQLEKSRLLSDRFSAERPKGSFSTLEIQRTEQGDSAMYLCATDRGPYEQYFGPGTRLTVT.

V usage is TRBV19 and J usage is TRBJ2-7; 9 positions match TRBD1. Germline assignment: CDR1 LNHDA and CDR2 SQIVND (reference sequence). J gave up 1 base and V 4 bases, and 2 bases lay outside the gene matches. The CDR3 sequence is 14 residues long. The DNA of the CDR3 is TGTGCCAGTAGTACAGGACAGGGGTCCTACGAGCAGTACTTC. It encodes CASSTGQGSYEQYF.

The CDR3 region is CASSQDMGDSNTGELFF. Written as DNA, the CDR3 is TGTGCCAGCAGCCAAGATATGGGCGACTCGAACACCGGGGAGCTGTTTTTT. J is TRBJ2-2 and V is TRBV3-1 (or the pseudogene TRBV3-2); D not certain. CDR1 and CDR2 from the germline V gene are LGHDT and YNNKEL (reference sequence). V lost 0 bases to trimming and J lost 0 bases, with 11 bases between them. This CDR3 contains 17 residues.

This clone was seen only once. The chain uses TRBV28 and TRBJ1-2; 9 nucleotides agree with TRBD1. This CDR3 contains 17 residues. Germline CDR1 MDHEN, CDR2 SYDVKM. V was pared by 6 bases and J by 3 bases, with 14 bases of the junction left unmatched. The CDR3 is CASRFRPGQGLDYGYTF. DNA of the CDR3: TGTGCCAGCAGATTTCGGCCGGGACAGGGTCTGGACTATGGCTACACCTTC.

CDR3 region: CASSLQPGGFYGYTF. CDR3 coding DNA: TGTGCCAGCAGCTTGCAGCCAGGCGGATTCTATGGCTACACCTTC. The chain links TRBV7-9 to TRBJ1-2; D unclear. The germline V gene encodes CDR1 SEHNR and CDR2 FQNEAQ (reference sequence). Trimming left V 3 bases short and J 4 bases short, with 15 bases between. The CDR3 has 15 amino acids.

This clone is a singleton in its sample. The chain has TRBV7-8 and TRBJ2-1; TRBD2 is a possible D gene (6 bases). From germline, CDR1 is SGHVS and CDR2 FQNEAQ. The CDR3 length is 14 residues. Trimming pared 5 bases from V and 9 bases from J, leaving 17 bases between. Here the CDR3 reads CASSRTGVGSEQFF. The CDR3 DNA sequence: TGTGCCAGCAGCCGAACGGGGGTCGGTAGTGAGCAGTTCTTC.

V usage is TRBV30 and J usage is TRBJ2-2, with a weak D call TRBD1 (6 bases). V lost 2 bases, J lost 5 bases, and 9 bases lay in between. The CDR3 has 13 amino acids. Germline CDR1 reads GTSNPN; CDR2 reads SVGIG (reference sequence). The CDR3 DNA reads as TGTGCCTGGAGTACGCAGGGGACCGGGGAGCTGTTTTTT. This codes for CAWSTQGTGELFF.

This rearrangement joins TRBV21-1 to TRBJ1-1. TRBV21-1 is listed as a pseudogene. The CDR3 runs 13 residues. The chain's CDR3 is CASSKGDHTEAFF. CDR3 DNA: TGTGCCAGCAGCAAGGGGGACCACACTGAAGCTTTCTTT.

This chain joins TRBV30 and TRBJ2-7, with TRBD1 matching 11 bases. The V segment lost 4 bases and the J segment 4 bases; nucleotides outside the gene matches: 3. Germline loops: CDR1 GTSNPN, CDR2 SVGIG (reference sequence). The CDR3 is 13 amino acids. CDR3 residues: CAWTGDRGYEQYF. In DNA form, the CDR3 reads TGTGCCTGGACGGGGGACAGGGGGTACGAGCAGTACTTC.

A few counts support this clone. The chain joins TRBV10-1 to TRBJ2-2, with 7 bases lining up with TRBD1. CDR3 length equals 18 residues. The germline V gene has CDR1 WNHNN and CDR2 SYGVQD (reference sequence). The V gene end was trimmed by 0 bases and the J gene end by 5 bases; junction bases not matched to a gene: 12. CDR3 amino acids: CASSESRLTGVRTGELFF. CDR3 nucleotides: TGCGCCAGCAGTGAGTCGCGGCTTACAGGGGTAAGGACCGGGGAGCTGTTTTTT.

CDR3 DNA sequence: TGTGCCATCCAGACAGGGTCGAGGAACACTGAAGCTTTCTTT. Its translation: CAIQTGSRNTEAFF. The chain has TRBV24-1 and TRBJ1-1; 7 bases are a match to TRBD1. Germline CDR1 and CDR2: KGHDR and SFDVKD. V was pared by 11 bases and J by 1 base, with 9 bases of the junction left unmatched. CDR3 length: 14 amino acids.